There are a few counts of the clone carrying this T cell receptor beta chain. Losses at the gene ends were 5 bases for V and 8 bases for J; bases not matched to a gene: 7. Germline V gene lookup returns CDR1 SGHVS and CDR2 FQNEAQ. The CDR3 contains 15 residues. This sample was taken from a study of regulatory T cells in long-lasting Graves disease. Sample time point: newly diagnosed GD, antithyroid drugs for less than 3 months. Researchers made the TCR library from RNA that was extracted from PBMCs. Through Arm-PCR of CDR3 regions and iRepertoire HTBI primers, TCR beta libraries were built. One entry per CDR3 protein, called by TCRdb with MiXCR from the multiplex PCR reads. The table has about 440,000 distinct CDR3 sequences, 14% to 15% seen once. A further study also used this sample, focusing on T cells in Graves' hyperthyroidism and ophthalmopathy.

The chain joins TRBV7-8 to TRBJ2-1; 12 positions match TRBD2. The specimen comprised peripheral blood mononuclear cells (PBMCs), sampled at new diagnosis, from a patient treated with antithyroid drugs. The source is a woman aged 25-40 years with Graves disease. CDR3 residues: CASSPPSGREHEQFF. The CDR3 region has the DNA TGTGCCAGCAGCCCACCTAGCGGGAGGGAACATGAGCAGTTCTTC.